This TCR beta chain was sequenced during a study of T cell clonotyping in hematopoietic cell transplantation (dated by TCRdb to the early 2020s). Notes on the research overall: Pretransplant recipient samples were obtained after cytoreduction. A total of 135 blood samples were collected in the study from some 37 consecutive transplant recipients and their related donors. Recruitment of patients ran from 2015 to early 2017, and follow-up continued until late 2020 or until death. General study outcomes and caveats: The sample size was limited, and CD4 and CD8 repertoire contributions could not be separated because cells were not sorted. Broader TCR repertoire diversity after transplant was predicted by Inverse Simpson Index values from donors and from recipients before transplant. Only a small fraction of recipient repertoires overlapped donor repertoires, with over 95% appearing de novo at the given depth. After transplant, TCR diversity in recipients dropped, and pathologically expanded clonotypes climbed progressively between day 30 and day 180.

The immunoSEQ assay, a bias-controlled multiplex PCR with V- and J-specific primers, was used to amplify TCR beta CDR3 regions from genomic DNA. A second PCR step added a proprietary barcode and Illumina adapter sequences to the CDR3 amplicons. CDR3 libraries were sequenced on an Illumina MiSeq instrument. The original methods were these. Export and quality control were performed with immunoSEQ Analyzer 3.0, and downstream analyses were performed with R Bioconductor and Immunarch. Only productive rearrangements within the normalized downsampled data set were used in the calculation of repertoire metrics. Clonotypes larger than 5 templates in the normalized cohort were defined as pathologically expanded. The Inverse Simpson Index was used to measure repertoire diversity. To capture all clonotypes, CMV-specificity analyses were performed on the non-normalized data set. What TCRdb holds here is the immuneACCESS table cut down to in-frame rearrangements. Part of the clones is not present; checked against another copy, under half of the missing clones reflect an unresolved V gene, and the others are unexplained. D and trimming were read from the DNA, whereas the V and J calls and clone size are those reported in that table. The sample has tens of thousands of clones on record, more than 65% of them singletons. Clones ranked in the top ten supply about 24% of the sample.

For this clone: No antigen is known for it. Within one base of it there is no much larger clone, and no base qualities were kept.

The time point label on this specimen signifies: recipient sample about 28 days before transplant, after cytoreduction. Blood from recipients was drawn roughly 28 days before transplant, then again at days 30, 100 and 180 after transplant. Nuclei Lysis Solution was used to extract genomic DNA from fresh or cryopreserved unfractionated peripheral blood mononuclear cells. The CDR1 and CDR2 encoded by the germline V gene are SGHTA and FQGTGA. V sheds 4 bases and J sheds 10 bases, leaving 17 bases between their ends. There are 14 amino acids in the CDR3, from cysteine to phenylalanine inclusive. Only the CDR3 DNA stays, 42 bases, in frame from base 1.

Recombination linked TRBV7-3 to TRBJ2-1, and the D gene may be TRBD2, 6 bases matching. The clonotype originates from a woman aged 55-69 years with acute myeloid leukemia. Some clones in this sample may be carry-over from other donors' samples. The sequencing used peripheral blood mononuclear cells, collected before stem cell transplant. The encoded CDR3 is CASSYVSGVSEQFF. The sequenced DNA: TGTGCCAGCAGCTACGTTAGCGGCGTGTCGGAGCAGTTCTTC.